These 20 T cell receptor beta chains share one sample of origin, sequenced in a study of T-cell reconstitution after alpha-beta-depleted transplantation in children. Preparing the TCRbeta library involved the use of unique molecular identifiers. One entry per CDR3 protein, called by TCRdb with MiXCR from the PCR reads. Among 190,000 or so distinct CDR3 sequences listed, about 6% were seen once. Sequencing was performed on PBMCs, taken before TCRalphabeta/CD19-depleted stem cell transplant. All receptors derive from a girl under three years old with combined immunodeficiency, due to receive a stem cell transplant.

In this sample, this clonotype turned up many times. The chain is built from TRBV7-6 and TRBJ2-1; the match to TRBD2 covers 8 bases. The CDR3 spans 17 residues. V was pared by 1 base and J by 9 bases, with 14 bases of the junction left unmatched. Germline loops: CDR1 SGHVS, CDR2 FNYEAQ. CDR3 region: CASSLGGNSGVWGEQFF. The CDR3 DNA reads TGTGCCAGCAGCTTAGGTGGTAATAGCGGGGTGTGGGGTGAGCAGTTCTTC.

This clonotype was picked up many times. The rearrangement joins TRBV29-1 to TRBJ1-2; D possibly corresponds to TRBD1 (5 bases). Germline V CDR1 and CDR2: SQVTM, ANQGSEA. The CDR3 has 13 residues. V was pared by 4 bases and J by 4 bases, with 13 bases between. As DNA, the CDR3 is TGCAGCGTTGTCCTTCAGGGCCTCTATGGCTACACCTTC. It specifies CSVVLQGLYGYTF.

This clonotype was seen at least ten times. The chain employs TRBV10-3 and TRBJ2-3, with D possibly matching TRBD1 (6 bases). Germline V gene lookup returns CDR1 ENHRY and CDR2 SYGVKD. Trimming stripped 7 bases from V and 2 bases from J, with 13 bases between. This CDR3 has 14 residues. CDR3 coding DNA: TGTGCCATCACTTTGGACAGCCTCACAGATACGCAGTATTTT. Amino acid sequence: CAITLDSLTDTQYF.

This clonotype has a handful of counts. This chain connects TRBV6-2 or TRBV6-3 to TRBJ2-5, with a weak D call TRBD1 (5 bases). The CDR3 totals 18 residues. CDR1 and CDR2 from the germline V gene are MNHEY and SVGEGT. Trimming pared 2 bases from V and 2 bases from J, leaving 21 bases between. The CDR3 spells CASSYGQGSHQPQETQYF. The CDR3 nucleotides are TGTGCCAGCAGTTACGGCCAGGGTTCTCATCAACCACAAGAGACCCAGTACTTC.

This clonotype was seen many times. This chain joins TRBV15 and TRBJ1-1, with D possibly matching TRBD1 (5 bases). Germline CDR1 is LNHNV and CDR2 is YYDKDF (reference sequence). The CDR3 covers 15 residues. The germline V and J ends were trimmed by 0 bases and 2 bases, with 10 bases remaining between them. The CDR3 reads CATSREGGSNTEAFF. For the CDR3, the DNA is TGTGCCACCAGCAGAGAGGGGGGTAGTAACACTGAAGCTTTCTTT.

In this sample, this clonotype turned up a few times. This chain joins TRBV7-9 and TRBJ1-6; D call uncertain. Germline V lookup: CDR1 SEHNR, CDR2 FQNEAQ (reference sequence). V lost 1 base, J lost 4 bases, and 8 bases lay in between. The CDR3 covers 15 residues. The CDR3 bases are TGTGCCAGCAGCTTAGTCGGGCCTTATAATTCACCCCTCCACTTT. This encodes CASSLVGPYNSPLHF.

At least ten counts were recorded for this clonotype. The chain links TRBV29-1 to TRBJ2-3; TRBD2 agrees at 7 bases. This CDR3 is built from 14 residues. CDR1 SQVTM and CDR2 ANQGSEA come from the germline V gene. Trimming cost V 5 bases and J 2 bases; bases outside gene matches: 7. The CDR3 loop is CSVSGDALTDTQYF. The CDR3 DNA sequence: TGCAGCGTTAGCGGGGACGCCCTCACAGATACGCAGTATTTT.

This clonotype was found many times. The rearrangement uses TRBV11-2 and TRBJ1-2; D is unclear. With 2 bases removed from V and 8 bases from J, the gap between germline ends came to 15 bases. This CDR3 has 14 amino acids. Per the germline V gene, CDR1 is SGHAT and CDR2 is FQNNGV. The CDR3 nucleotides are TGTGCCAGCAGCTTATTGGGCTATGAGGGCGGCTACACCTTC. Its protein is CASSLLGYEGGYTF.

At least ten counts were recorded for this clonotype. The V gene is TRBV9, the J gene TRBJ2-3; 9 bases fit TRBD2. The CDR3 contains 16 residues. V shed 2 bases and J 3 bases; nucleotides not matched to a gene: 7. Germline V gene lookup returns CDR1 SGDLS and CDR2 YYNGEE. The CDR3 coding sequence is TGTGCCAGCAGCGTCCGCGGGGGGGCCATGACAGATACGCAGTATTTT. Amino acid sequence: CASSVRGGAMTDTQYF.

For this clonotype: Mismatch with germline at one junction end may stem from a read error. The rearrangement joins TRBV4-1 to TRBJ2-5, with TRBD1 matching over 9 bases. Germline V gene lookup returns CDR1 MGHRA and CDR2 YSYEKL. This CDR3 region has 14 residues. CDR3 residues: CASSLTGGRENQYF. The DNA of the CDR3 is TGCGCCAGCAGCCTTACAGGGGGCAGGGAGAACCAGTACTTC.

In this sample, this clonotype turned up many times. One end of the junction does not line up with germline, which may come from a read error. CDR3 in amino acids: CASSKELRYEQYF. The DNA of the CDR3 is TGTGCCAGCAGCAAAGAGCTCAGATACGAGCAGTACTTC. V and J are TRBV4-2 and TRBJ2-7, with D unresolved. The CDR3 sequence is 13 residues long. Germline V gene data show CDR1 as LGHNA and CDR2 as YNFKEQ.

This clonotype occurred many times. The J gene is TRBJ2-1, the V gene TRBV7-6; a possible D gene is TRBD1 (6 bases). In germline, CDR1 is SGHVS, CDR2 FNYEAQ. The CDR3 is made up of 13 amino acids. V lost 5 bases, J lost 6 bases, and 11 bases lay in between. The CDR3 is CASSQGQINEQFF. CDR3 nucleotide sequence: TGTGCCAGCAGCCAAGGACAGATCAATGAGCAGTTCTTC.

The table lists this clonotype with many counts. The chain uses TRBV7-9 and TRBJ2-1, with 10 positions matching TRBD1. This CDR3 comprises 15 residues. CDR1 and CDR2 (germline): SEHNR, FQNEAQ (reference sequence). The junction had 4 bases not matched to a gene; V was cut back by 1 base and J by 7 bases. This CDR3 reads CASSLGQGAWNEQFF. The CDR3 nucleotides are TGTGCCAGCAGCTTAGGACAGGGGGCATGGAATGAGCAGTTCTTC.

This clonotype was seen many times. The chain combines TRBV7-9 with TRBJ1-1; D call uncertain. The CDR3 contains 12 residues. The germline V gene has CDR1 SEHNR and CDR2 FQNEAQ (reference sequence). Trimming took off 3 bases at V and 0 bases at J, with 2 bases between the two ends. The CDR3, as DNA: TGTGCCAGCAGCTTGGTGAACACTGAAGCTTTCTTT. This encodes CASSLVNTEAFF.

This clonotype was recorded many times. The V and J genes are TRBV12-3 or TRBV12-4 and TRBJ1-5; TRBD1 aligns across 7 bases. J lost 7 bases, V lost 7 bases, and 4 bases had no gene match. This CDR3 has 12 amino acids. CDR3 amino acids: CASNKGGQPQHF. The CDR3 DNA reads TGTGCCAGCAATAAAGGGGGCCAGCCCCAGCATTTT.

This clonotype was seen many times. This CDR3 is CASSPGQGRGYTF. CDR3 sequence (DNA): TGTGCCAGCAGCCCTGGACAGGGTAGGGGCTACACCTTC. The rearrangement links TRBV9 to TRBJ1-2; 8 nucleotides agree with TRBD1. Per germline, CDR1 SGDLS and CDR2 YYNGEE. Trimming took 4 bases from V and 8 from J; bases not matched to a gene: 7. This CDR3 has 13 amino acids.

This clonotype was recorded many times. This rearrangement joins TRBV20-1 to TRBJ2-7, with 13 positions matching TRBD2. This CDR3 spans 15 amino acids. Trimming at V came to 6 bases and at J to 2 bases, leaving 7 bases not matched to a gene. Germline assignment: CDR1 DFQATT and CDR2 SNEGSKA (reference sequence). CDR3 DNA: TGCAGTGCCATCCCGGGGACTAGCGGGGCCTACGAGCAGTACTTC. Its translation is CSAIPGTSGAYEQYF.

This clonotype occurred many times. The chain combines TRBV5-4 with TRBJ2-1; TRBD2 agrees at 9 bases. Unmatched junction bases numbered 17, after V lost 5 bases and J lost 14 bases. Germline V gives CDR1 SGHNT, CDR2 YYREEE (reference sequence). There are 15 residues in the CDR3. CDR3 sequence (DNA): TGTGCCAGCAGTTTTCAGGCTAGCGGGATAAAGTTGGAGTTCTTC. It specifies CASSFQASGIKLEFF.

This clonotype was seen a few times. The chain employs TRBV7-9 and TRBJ2-7, with 8 bases identical to TRBD1. This CDR3 contains 14 residues. The trim removed 3 bases at V and 5 bases at J, leaving 6 bases unmatched. The germline CDR1 and CDR2 sequences are SEHNR and FQNEAQ (reference sequence). The DNA for the CDR3 is TGTGCCAGCAGCTTTTGGACAGGGATGGACGAGCAGTACTTC. Translated, it gives CASSFWTGMDEQYF.

This clonotype was observed many times. This sequence joins TRBV29-1 and TRBJ1-2; D unclear. This CDR3 has 12 amino acids. Germline-derived CDR1 and CDR2 are SQVTM and ANQGSEA. V was trimmed by 3 bases and J by 3 bases, leaving 8 bases between them. CDR3 nucleotides: TGCAGCGTTGATCAAGGGTACTATGGCTACACCTTC. Translating it yields CSVDQGYYGYTF.